These 3 T cell receptor beta chains share one sample of origin, sequenced in a study of cytomegalovirus exposure and HLA in healthy donors. The PCR had 60 Vbeta and 13 Jbeta primers. Using immunoSEQ multiplex PCR, the repertoire was profiled, and TCRdb retains in-frame clones only, with some absent. The sample has 200,000 or so clones; roughly 80% are singletons. Sequencing input: PBMCs. Receptors originate from a man between 40 and 49 years old in good health and CMV-seropositive.

This chain connects TRBV27 to TRBJ2-2, with D possibly matching TRBD2 (6 bases). Germline-derived CDR1 and CDR2 are MNHEY and SMNVEV (reference sequence). CDR3 length equals 13 residues. V shed 11 bases and J shed 0 bases, with 10 bases lying between them. CDR3 loop: CAGGAANTGELFF. For the CDR3, the DNA is TGTGCCGGCGGGGCAGCGAACACCGGGGAGCTGTTTTTT.

V and J are TRBV11-2 and TRBJ2-5; TRBD1 agrees at 9 bases. The germline CDR1 and CDR2 sequences are SGHAT and FQNNGV. Germline trimming cut 5 bases from V and 5 bases from J; bases unmatched to any gene: 12. The CDR3 is 16 residues long. CDR3 DNA sequence: TGTGCCAGCAGCCCAGGCGCGGGACAGGGTTATGAGACCCAGTACTTC. Translated: CASSPGAGQGYETQYF.

V gene TRBV4-1 combines with J gene TRBJ2-7, with 11 bases that match TRBD1. The CDR3 length is 15 residues. CDR1 is MGHRA and CDR2 is YSYEKL in the germline V gene. V was pared by 3 bases and J by 2 bases, with 3 bases of the junction left unmatched. The CDR3 spells CASSHGTGGTYEQYF. CDR3 DNA sequence: TGCGCCAGCAGCCATGGGACAGGGGGTACCTACGAGCAGTACTTC.